This T cell receptor beta chain was captured in a study of Ad26.COV2.S vaccination and SARS-CoV-2 variants. Study context: Of the COV1001 trial arms, the Ad26.COV2.S arm included the donor.

Clones were sequenced by immunoSEQ multiplex PCR, and TCRdb holds only the in-frame ones, with some missing. The sample includes 440,000 or so clones, approximately 90% of them seen just once. A word on this clone: What it binds is unknown.

Specified treatment: some 19 received Ad26.COV2.S at low or high dose, single or two shots; roughly five received placebo; per-sample allocation not given. Samples analyzed were those drawn on day 63 after the first vaccine or placebo injection. Whole-study results and caveats: Placebo recipients and vaccine recipients were similar in non-spike TCR breadth.

The sample here was peripheral blood, taken in a trial of Ad26.COV2.S vaccine versus placebo. This TCR was sampled from a person aged 18-65 years who received the Ad26.COV2.S COVID-19 vaccine or a placebo.

The CDR3 loop reads CASSPGQGATSQPQHF. The CDR3 DNA reads as TGTGCCAGCTCACCAGGACAGGGGGCGACCAGTCAGCCCCAGCATTTT. The chain is built from TRBV18 and TRBJ1-5; 11 bases are a match to TRBD1. CDR3 length: 16 residues. The trim removed 2 bases at V and 6 bases at J, leaving 6 bases unmatched. Germline CDR1 and CDR2: KGHSH and LQKENI.